These T cell receptor beta chains were read from a single sample in a study of blood T cell repertoires in COVID-19. The assay was immunoSEQ multiplex PCR, and TCRdb's table has in-frame clones only and misses some. The table records roughly 250,000 clones, 87% of them present only once. The specimen was PBMCs or T cells enriched from blood (not recorded which). The source is a woman under 40 with acute COVID-19. Both conserved end residues are trimmed from each CDR3.

v_gene	j_gene	CDR3aa
TRBV28	TRBJ2-1	ASSETVDEQF
TRBV6-4	TRBJ2-1	ASSEGGIRSSYNEQF
TRBV19	TRBJ2-1	ASSMRDTSSYNEQF
TRBV7-9	TRBJ2-7	ASSLGNPGQLTYEQY
TRBV9	TRBJ1-1	ASSVVGPNTEAF
TRBV9	TRBJ1-1	ASSVSGKNTEAF
TRBV14	TRBJ1-2	ASSPPRDRDNYGYT
TRBV14	TRBJ2-2	ASSQATSGYTGELF
TRBV28	TRBJ1-4	ASGTGISIGEKLF
TRBV4-3	TRBJ2-7	ASSQGPGLIYEQY
TRBV21-1	TRBJ1-2	ASSKATGRNYGYT
TRBV21-1	TRBJ1-1	ASSKGATGRRGGTEAF
TRBV19	TRBJ1-1	ASSSRGPNTEAF
TRBV4-3	TRBJ2-7	ASSPSLSRGSSYEQY
TRBV5-4	TRBJ1-2	ASSGRDRGANYGYT
TRBV11-1	TRBJ2-1	ASSLGDRATYNEQF
TRBV7-9	TRBJ1-5	ASSGGRGRYQPQH
TRBV6-2/TRBV6-3	TRBJ2-7	ASSLRELFYEQY
TRBV25-1	TRBJ1-6	ASSEQGPSSYNSPLH
TRBV27	TRBJ2-3	ASMVRLPLAGSTDTQY
TRBV4-1	TRBJ2-2	ASSQGLLRQAQNTGELF
TRBV11-2	TRBJ2-1	ASSLTTGTEQF
TRBV11-2	TRBJ2-7	AKPYEQY
TRBV6-1	TRBJ1-5	ASSALAQGVGNQPQH
TRBV10-3	TRBJ2-7	AISARENYEQY
TRBV6-2/TRBV6-3	TRBJ2-1	ASSYSAKTGGSREQF
TRBV28	TRBJ1-2	ASRMTGVKWGYT
TRBV5-4	TRBJ2-7	ASSSGAGQGASHEQY
TRBV6-5	TRBJ2-6	ASSYLGGAGANVLT
TRBV2	TRBJ2-5	ASSEVGGETQY
TRBV2	TRBJ1-6	ASKGQTNSPLH
TRBV3-1/TRBV3-2	TRBJ1-2	ASSRGHDTGVYGYT
TRBV27	TRBJ1-6	ASRRDRHNSPLH
TRBV14	TRBJ2-7	ASSPQRGQGASYEQY
TRBV5-1	TRBJ2-7	ASSSVSGTYEQY
TRBV7-6	TRBJ1-2	ASSPLVGTGGSVYGYT
TRBV5-1	TRBJ1-2	ASSLGGQASGYT
TRBV30	TRBJ1-5	AWGDRGNQPQH
TRBV28	TRBJ2-2	ASSPAGAGGELF
TRBV18	TRBJ1-2	ASSPSPVKRENYGYT
TRBV7-2	TRBJ1-1	ASTRSQGARTEAF
TRBV5-6	TRBJ2-7	ASSLGPRGAYEQY
TRBV10-3	TRBJ1-2	AISEAGANYGYT
TRBV29-1	TRBJ1-1	SVGVLGTGGVGTEAF
TRBV4-1	TRBJ2-7	ASSPGTFSSYEQY
TRBV29-1	TRBJ1-2	SAGTGGSTNYGYT
TRBV9	TRBJ1-3	ASSVGGQGNTIY